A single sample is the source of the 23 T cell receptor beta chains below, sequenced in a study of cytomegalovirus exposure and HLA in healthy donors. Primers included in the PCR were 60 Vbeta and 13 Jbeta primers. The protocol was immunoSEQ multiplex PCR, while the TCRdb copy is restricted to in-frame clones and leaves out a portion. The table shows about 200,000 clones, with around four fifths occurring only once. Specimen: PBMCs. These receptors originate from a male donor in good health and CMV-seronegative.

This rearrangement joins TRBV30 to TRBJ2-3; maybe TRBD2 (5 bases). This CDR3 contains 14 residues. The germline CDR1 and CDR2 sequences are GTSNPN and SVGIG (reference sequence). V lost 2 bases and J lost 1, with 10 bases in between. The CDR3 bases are TGTGCCTGGAGTTTAGGGAGACGCACAGATACGCAGTATTTT. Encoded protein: CAWSLGRRTDTQYF.

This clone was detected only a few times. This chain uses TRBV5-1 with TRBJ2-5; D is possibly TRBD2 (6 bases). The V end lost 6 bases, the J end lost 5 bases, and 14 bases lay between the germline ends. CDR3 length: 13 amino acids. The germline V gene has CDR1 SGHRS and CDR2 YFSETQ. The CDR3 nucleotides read TGCGCCAGCACCTCAGGGAGCGGGGAGACCCAGTACTTC. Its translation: CASTSGSGETQYF.

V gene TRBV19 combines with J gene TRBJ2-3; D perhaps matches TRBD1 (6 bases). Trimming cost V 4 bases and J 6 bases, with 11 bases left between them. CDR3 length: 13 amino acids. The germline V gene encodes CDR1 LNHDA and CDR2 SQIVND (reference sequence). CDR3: CASSSSQGDTQYF. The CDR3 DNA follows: TGTGCCAGTAGTAGCTCTCAGGGGGATACGCAGTATTTT.

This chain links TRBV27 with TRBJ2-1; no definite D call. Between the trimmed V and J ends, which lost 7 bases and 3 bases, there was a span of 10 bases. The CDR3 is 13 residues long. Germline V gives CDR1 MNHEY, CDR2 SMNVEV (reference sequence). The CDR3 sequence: CASTPAHYNEQFF. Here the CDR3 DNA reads TGTGCCAGCACACCAGCGCACTACAATGAGCAGTTCTTC.

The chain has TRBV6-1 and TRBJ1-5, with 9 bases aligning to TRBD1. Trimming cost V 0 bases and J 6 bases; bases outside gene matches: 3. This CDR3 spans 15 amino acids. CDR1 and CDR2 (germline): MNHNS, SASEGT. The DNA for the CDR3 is TGTGCCAGCAGTGAAGCCGGGACAGGGAGTCAGCCCCAGCATTTT. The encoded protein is CASSEAGTGSQPQHF.

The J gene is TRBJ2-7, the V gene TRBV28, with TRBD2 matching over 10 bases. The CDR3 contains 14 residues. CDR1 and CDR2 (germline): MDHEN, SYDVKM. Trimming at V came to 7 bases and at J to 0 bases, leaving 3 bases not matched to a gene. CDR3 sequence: CASTSSGSSYEQYF. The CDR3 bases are TGTGCCAGCACCTCTAGCGGGAGCTCCTACGAGCAGTACTTC.

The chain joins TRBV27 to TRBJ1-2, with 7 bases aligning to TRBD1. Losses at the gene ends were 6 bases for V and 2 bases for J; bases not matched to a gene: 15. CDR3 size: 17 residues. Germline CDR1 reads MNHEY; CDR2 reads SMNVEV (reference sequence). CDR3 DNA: TGTGCCAGCAGCCGTGCCCAAAGACAGGGCCTCAACTATGGCTACACCTTC. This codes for CASSRAQRQGLNYGYTF.

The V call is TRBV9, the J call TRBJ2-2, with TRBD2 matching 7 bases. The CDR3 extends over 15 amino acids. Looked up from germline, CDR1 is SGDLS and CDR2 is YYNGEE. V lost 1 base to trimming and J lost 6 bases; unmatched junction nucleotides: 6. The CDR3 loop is CASSVLASGPGELFF. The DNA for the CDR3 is TGTGCCAGCAGCGTATTAGCTAGCGGACCCGGGGAGCTGTTTTTT.

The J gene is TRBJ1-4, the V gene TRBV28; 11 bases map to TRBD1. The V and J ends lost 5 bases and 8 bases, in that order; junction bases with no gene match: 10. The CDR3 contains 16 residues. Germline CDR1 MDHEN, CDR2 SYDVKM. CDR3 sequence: CASSGAGQGAGEKLFF. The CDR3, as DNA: TGTGCCAGCAGTGGAGCTGGACAGGGGGCAGGGGAAAAACTGTTTTTT.

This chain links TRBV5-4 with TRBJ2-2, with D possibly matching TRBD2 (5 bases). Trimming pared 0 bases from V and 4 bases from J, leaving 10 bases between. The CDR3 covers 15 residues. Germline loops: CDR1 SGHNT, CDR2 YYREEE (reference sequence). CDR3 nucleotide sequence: TGTGCCAGCAGCTTGGCCCTAGGAGGCACCGGGGAGCTGTTTTTT. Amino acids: CASSLALGGTGELFF. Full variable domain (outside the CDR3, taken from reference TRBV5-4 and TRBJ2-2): ETGVTQSPTHLIKTRGQQVTLRCSSQSGHNTVSWYQQALGQGPQFIFQYYREEENGRGNFPPRFSGLQFPNYSSELNVNALELDDSALYLCASSLALGGTGELFFGEGSRLTVL.

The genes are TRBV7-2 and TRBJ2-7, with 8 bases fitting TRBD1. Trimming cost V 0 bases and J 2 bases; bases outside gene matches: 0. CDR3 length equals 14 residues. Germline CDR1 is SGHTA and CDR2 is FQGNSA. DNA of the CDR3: TGTGCCAGCAGCTTAGCCAGGGGGCCCTACGAGCAGTACTTC. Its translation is CASSLARGPYEQYF.

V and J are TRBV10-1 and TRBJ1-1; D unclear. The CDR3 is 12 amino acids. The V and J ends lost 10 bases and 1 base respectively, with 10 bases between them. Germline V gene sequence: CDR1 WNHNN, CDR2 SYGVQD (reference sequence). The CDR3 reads CATRGENTEAFF. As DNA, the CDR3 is TGCGCCACCCGGGGTGAGAACACTGAAGCTTTCTTT.

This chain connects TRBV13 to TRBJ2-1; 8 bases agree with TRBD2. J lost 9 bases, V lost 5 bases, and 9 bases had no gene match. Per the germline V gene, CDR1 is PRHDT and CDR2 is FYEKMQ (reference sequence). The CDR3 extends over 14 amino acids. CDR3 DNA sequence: TGTGCCAGCAGCCTGGGACTAGTCCCTGGTGAGCAGTTCTTC. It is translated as CASSLGLVPGEQFF. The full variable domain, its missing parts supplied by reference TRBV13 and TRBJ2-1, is AAGVIQSPRHLIKEKRETATLKCYPIPRHDTVYWYQQGPGQDPQFLISFYEKMQSDKGSIPDRFSAQQFSDYHSELNMSSLELGDSALYFCASSLGLVPGEQFFGPGTRLTVL.

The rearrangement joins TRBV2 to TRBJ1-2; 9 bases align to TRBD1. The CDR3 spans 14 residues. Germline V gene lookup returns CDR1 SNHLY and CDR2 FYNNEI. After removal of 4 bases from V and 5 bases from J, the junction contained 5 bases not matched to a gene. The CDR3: CASSGDRGKYGYTF. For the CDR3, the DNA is TGTGCCAGCAGTGGCGACAGGGGGAAGTATGGCTACACCTTC.

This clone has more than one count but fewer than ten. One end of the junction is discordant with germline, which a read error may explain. The CDR3 sequence: CSSQIIGAPQETQYF. CDR3 bases: TGTTCCAGCCAGATCATAGGGGCACCCCAAGAGACCCAGTACTTC. J is TRBJ2-5 and V is TRBV7-9; D is perhaps TRBD1 (5 bases). This CDR3 comprises 15 residues. Looked up from germline, CDR1 is SEHNR and CDR2 is FQNEAQ (reference sequence).

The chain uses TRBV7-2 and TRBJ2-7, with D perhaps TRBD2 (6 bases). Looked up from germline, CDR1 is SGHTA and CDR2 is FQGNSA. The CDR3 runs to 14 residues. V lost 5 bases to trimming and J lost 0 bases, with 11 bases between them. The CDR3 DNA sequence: TGTGCCAGCAGCCCCCCGACTAGCTCCTACGAGCAGTACTTC. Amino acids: CASSPPTSSYEQYF.

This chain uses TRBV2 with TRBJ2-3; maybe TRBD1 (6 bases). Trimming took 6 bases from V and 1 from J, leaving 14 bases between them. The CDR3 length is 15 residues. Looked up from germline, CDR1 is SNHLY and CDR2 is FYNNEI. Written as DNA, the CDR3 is TGTGCCAGCAGGGTACAGGGTTCCCGCACAGATACGCAGTATTTT. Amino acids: CASRVQGSRTDTQYF. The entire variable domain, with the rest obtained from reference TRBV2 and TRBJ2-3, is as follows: EPEVTQTPSHQVTQMGQEVILRCVPISNHLYFYWYRQILGQKVEFLVSFYNNEISEKSEIFDDQFSVERPDGSNFTLKIRSTKLEDSAMYFCASRVQGSRTDTQYFGPGTRLTVL.

The chain's CDR3 is CASRPLEDGRDYEQYF. CDR3 nucleotide sequence: TGTGCCAGCAGACCCCTAGAGGACGGCCGGGATTACGAGCAGTACTTC. The chain couples TRBV27 to TRBJ2-7, with D tentatively TRBD2 (5 bases). The ends were cut back, 6 bases at V and 4 bases at J, with 22 bases in the middle. From germline, CDR1 is MNHEY and CDR2 SMNVEV (reference sequence). This CDR3 contains 16 residues.

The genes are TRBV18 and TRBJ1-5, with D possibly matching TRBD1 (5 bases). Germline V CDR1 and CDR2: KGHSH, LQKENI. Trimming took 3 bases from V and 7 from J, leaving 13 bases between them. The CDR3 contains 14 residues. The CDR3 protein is CASSPNKGLQPQHF. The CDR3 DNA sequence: TGTGCCAGCTCACCTAATAAGGGGCTCCAGCCCCAGCATTTT.

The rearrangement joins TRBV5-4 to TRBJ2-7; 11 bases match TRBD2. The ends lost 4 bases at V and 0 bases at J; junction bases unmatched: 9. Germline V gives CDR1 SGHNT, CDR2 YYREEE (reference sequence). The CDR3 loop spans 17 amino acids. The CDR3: CASSPAPGLAVSYEQYF. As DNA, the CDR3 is TGTGCCAGCAGCCCAGCACCGGGACTAGCGGTCTCCTACGAGCAGTACTTC.

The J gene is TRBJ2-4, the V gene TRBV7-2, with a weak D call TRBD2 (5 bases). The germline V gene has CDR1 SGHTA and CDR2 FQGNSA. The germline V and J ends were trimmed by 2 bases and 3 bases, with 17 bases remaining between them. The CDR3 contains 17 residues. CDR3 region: CASSLFTGIIDKNIQYF. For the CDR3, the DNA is TGTGCCAGCAGCTTATTCACGGGGATTATTGACAAAAACATTCAGTACTTC.

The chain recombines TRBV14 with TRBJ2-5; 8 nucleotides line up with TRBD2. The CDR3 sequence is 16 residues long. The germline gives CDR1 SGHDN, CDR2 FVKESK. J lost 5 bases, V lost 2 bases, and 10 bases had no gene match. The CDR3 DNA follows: TGTGCCAGCAGCCAAATTCCCGGGAGGGCCTGGGAGACCCAGTACTTC. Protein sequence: CASSQIPGRAWETQYF.

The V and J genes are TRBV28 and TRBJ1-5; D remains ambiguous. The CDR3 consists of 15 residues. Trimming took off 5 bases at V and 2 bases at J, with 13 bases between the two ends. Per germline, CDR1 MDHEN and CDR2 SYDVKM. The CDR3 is CASSPRLMGNQPQHF. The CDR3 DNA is TGTGCCAGCAGTCCAAGACTGATGGGCAATCAGCCCCAGCATTTT.